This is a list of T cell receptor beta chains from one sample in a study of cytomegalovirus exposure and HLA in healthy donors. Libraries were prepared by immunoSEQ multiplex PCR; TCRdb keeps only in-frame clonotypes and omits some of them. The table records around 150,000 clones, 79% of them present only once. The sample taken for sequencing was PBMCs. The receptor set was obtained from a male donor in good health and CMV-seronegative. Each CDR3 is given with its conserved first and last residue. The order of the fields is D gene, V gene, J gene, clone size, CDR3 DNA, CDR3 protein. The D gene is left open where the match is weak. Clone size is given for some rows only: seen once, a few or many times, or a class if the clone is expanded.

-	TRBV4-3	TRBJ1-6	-	TGCGCCAGCAGCCAAGGGGGAGAAAATTCACCCCTCCACTTT	CASSQGGENSPLHF
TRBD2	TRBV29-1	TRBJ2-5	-	TGCAGCGTTGCTAGCGGGCAGGGAGAGACCCAGTACTTC	CSVASGQGETQYF
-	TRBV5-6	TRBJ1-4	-	TGTGCCAGCAGCTTGTCGGCAACTAATGAAAAACTGTTTTTT	CASSLSATNEKLFF
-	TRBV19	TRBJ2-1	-	TGTGCCAGTAGTAAGGGGGGTACTAGGGGGGGGCCGAATGAGCAGTTCTTC	CASSKGGTRGGPNEQFF
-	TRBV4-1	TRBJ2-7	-	TGCGCCAGCAGCCTCTGGACTGCCCAACTCTACGAGCAGTACTTC	CASSLWTAQLYEQYF
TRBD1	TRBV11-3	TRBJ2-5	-	TGTGCCAGCAGCTTAGGGACAGGGGAGGGAAAAGAGACCCAGTACTTC	CASSLGTGEGKETQYF
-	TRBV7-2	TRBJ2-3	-	TGTGCCAGCAGCTTAGACGGGGGAACAGATACGCAGTATTTT	CASSLDGGTDTQYF
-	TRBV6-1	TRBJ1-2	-	TGTGCCAGCAGTAAGGTGGAGGAGCCTCTATGGGGCTACACCTTC	CASSKVEEPLWGYTF
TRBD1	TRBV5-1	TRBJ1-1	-	TGCGCCAGCAGCATGGGACAGATGAATACTGAAGCTTTCTTT	CASSMGQMNTEAFF
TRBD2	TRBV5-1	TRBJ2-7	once	TGCGCCAGCAGCTTGGGCCTAGCGGGGGGATACCTTCGGGACGAGCAGTACTTC	CASSLGLAGGYLRDEQYF
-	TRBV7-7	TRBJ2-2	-	TGTGCTAGCAGCTTATCAGGGTCCGGGGAGCTGTTTTTT	CASSLSGSGELFF
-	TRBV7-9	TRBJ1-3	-	TGTGCCAGCAGCTTGGCCATCTCTGGAAACACCATATATTTT	CASSLAISGNTIYF
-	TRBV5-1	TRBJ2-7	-	TGCGCCAGCAGGATCAGTCACGAGCAGTACTTC	CASRISHEQYF
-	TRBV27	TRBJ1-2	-	TGTGCCAGCAGACCCCCGACAGGAGATGGCTACACCTTC	CASRPPTGDGYTF
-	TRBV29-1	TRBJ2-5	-	TGCAGCGTCGAAGGCCCCCCTACAGGGTCATCAGAGACCCAGTACTTC	CSVEGPPTGSSETQYF
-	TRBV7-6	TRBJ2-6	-	TGTGCCAGCAGCTCCACGAGGGGGAAGGTACCTTACTCTGGGGCCAACGTCCTGACTTTC	CASSSTRGKVPYSGANVLTF
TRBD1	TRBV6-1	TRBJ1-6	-	TGTGCCAGCAGTGGATCGACAGGGGGCTTTTCACCCCTCCACTTT	CASSGSTGGFSPLHF
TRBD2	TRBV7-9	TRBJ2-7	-	TGTGCCAGCAGCTTAGACGGGACTATCCGGCCCTACGAGCAGTACTTC	CASSLDGTIRPYEQYF
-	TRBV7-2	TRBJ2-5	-	TGTGCCAGCAGCTTTGGCTTCCAAGAGACCCAGTACTTC	CASSFGFQETQYF
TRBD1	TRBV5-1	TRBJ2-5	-	TGCGCCAGCAGCTTGGAGGGGGCAGCCCAAGAGACCCAGTACTTC	CASSLEGAAQETQYF
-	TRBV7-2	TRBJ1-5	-	TGTGCCAGCAGCTCCACTAGAGACAGGATCAATCAGCCCCAGCATTTT	CASSSTRDRINQPQHF
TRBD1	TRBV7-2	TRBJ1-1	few	TGTGCCAGCAGCTTAGTCCCGGGACAGGGGGATACTGAAGCTTTCTTT	CASSLVPGQGDTEAFF
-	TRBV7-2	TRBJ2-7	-	TGTGCCAGCAGCTTATGGCAGGGCAACGAGCAGTACTTC	CASSLWQGNEQYF
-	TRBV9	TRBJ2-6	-	TGTGCCAGCAGCTCGCCCGGTCCTGGGGCCAACGTCCTGACTTTC	CASSSPGPGANVLTF
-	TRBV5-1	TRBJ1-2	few	TGCGCCAGCAGCTTGTACGGTGAGGTCGGCTACACCTTC	CASSLYGEVGYTF
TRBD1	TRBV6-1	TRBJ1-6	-	TGTGCCAGCAGGGTGGACAGGGGGAGTAATTCACCCCTCCACTTT	CASRVDRGSNSPLHF
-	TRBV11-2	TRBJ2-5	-	TGTGCCAGCAGCTTAGGAAGTCAGGGTCCCCGAGAGACCCAGTACTTC	CASSLGSQGPRETQYF
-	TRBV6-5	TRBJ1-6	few	TGTGCCAGCACCACGGGGAATTCACCCCTCCACTTT	CASTTGNSPLHF
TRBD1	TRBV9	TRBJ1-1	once	TGTGCCAGCAGCGCGACAGGGGGGAACACTGAAGCTTTCTTT	CASSATGGNTEAFF
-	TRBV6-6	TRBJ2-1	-	TGTGCCAGCATCATGAGAGAGCAGTTCTTC	CASIMREQFF
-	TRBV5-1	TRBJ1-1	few	TGCGCCAGCAGCTTGGTAGGGCAGGGCAACACTGAAGCTTTCTTT	CASSLVGQGNTEAFF
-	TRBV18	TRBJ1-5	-	TGTGCCAGCTCACCACGGTCAGGGGACAATCAGCCCCAGCATTTT	CASSPRSGDNQPQHF
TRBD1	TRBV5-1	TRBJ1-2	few	TGCGCCAGCAGCTTGGGCCCGACAGGGGGCGGCTATGGCTACACCTTC	CASSLGPTGGGYGYTF